The 2 T cell receptor beta chains reported below all come from one sample, sequenced in a study of T cells after yellow fever vaccination. TCRdb reanalysed the 5' RACE reads using MiXCR and keeps one entry per CDR3 protein. The sample comprises some 390,000 distinct CDR3 sequences, under 7.5% of which are singletons, and about 15% rests with the top ten. This specimen was PBMCs, taken 5 days after the yellow fever booster vaccination. These receptor sequences come from a man aged 30 to 45 who received the YFV17D yellow fever vaccine.

This clonotype occurred a few times. The genes are TRBV14 and TRBJ2-3; 8 bases align to TRBD1. From germline, CDR1 is SGHDN and CDR2 FVKESK. The CDR3 totals 16 residues. Unmatched junction bases numbered 7, after V lost 3 bases and J lost 2 bases. The DNA for the CDR3 is TGTGCCAGCAGCCACGGACAGGGAGTGATCACAGATACGCAGTATTTT. It yields the protein CASSHGQGVITDTQYF.

The chain recombines TRBV10-3 with TRBJ2-2; TRBD2 aligns across 9 bases. Germline V gives CDR1 ENHRY, CDR2 SYGVKD. This CDR3 has 14 amino acids. V was clipped by 7 bases and J by 6 bases; unmatched bases: 6. CDR3 loop: CAINSGRSPGELFF. In nucleotides, the CDR3 is TGTGCCATCAACAGCGGGAGGTCTCCCGGGGAGCTGTTTTTT.